The source of this TCR beta chain is a study of CD8 T cells in ankylosing spondylitis. Study conclusions and caveats: Disease-associated clones were CD8+ and fairly uncommon in peripheral blood. Both synovial fluid and blood in reactive arthritis had previously been reported to carry some motif variants.

The CDR3 covers 16 residues. Looked up from germline, CDR1 is LNHDA and CDR2 is SQIVND (reference sequence). V dropped 3 bases and J dropped 5 bases, with 20 bases sitting between them. Quantitative 5'-RACE with molecular barcodes was used to make the TCR beta libraries. TCRdb itself ran the 5' RACE reads through MiXCR, one entry per CDR3 protein. The sample shows about 340,000 distinct CDR3 sequences, 20% of them seen only once. A word on this clonotype: Its antigen remains unidentified.

The chain employs TRBV19 and TRBJ2-7; either TRBD1 or TRBD2 may fit D (6 bases each). This TCR derives from a male donor with ankylosing spondylitis or in good health (not recorded which). The specimen sequenced was blood, either unsorted or a sorted T cell fraction (not recorded which). As DNA, the CDR3 is TGTGCCAGTAGTATGCGGAGGGTAACAGGGCCCCACGAGCAGTACTTC. Translation gives CASSMRRVTGPHEQYF.